These 14 T cell receptor beta chains share one sample of origin, sequenced in a study of cytomegalovirus exposure and HLA in healthy donors. The PCR employed 60 Vbeta primers together with 13 Jbeta primers. Using immunoSEQ multiplex PCR, the repertoire was profiled, and TCRdb retains in-frame clones only, with some absent. The data show some 130,000 clones, with 81% seen just once and 5.5% to 7% held by the top ten. The sequencing input was PBMCs. Receptors were obtained from a woman aged 40 to 55 in good health and CMV-seropositive.

J is TRBJ1-4 and V is TRBV5-6, with a weak D call TRBD1 (6 bases). Trimming took off 0 bases at V and 7 bases at J, with 13 bases between the two ends. The V gene's germline CDR1 is SGHDT and CDR2 YYEEEE. The CDR3 extends over 15 amino acids. DNA for the CDR3: TGTGCCAGCAGCTTGGGTACAGGGCTGGGTGAAAAACTGTTTTTT. It translates to CASSLGTGLGEKLFF.

V is TRBV5-1 and J is TRBJ1-4, with TRBD1 matching 9 bases. In germline, CDR1 is SGHRS, CDR2 YFSETQ. With 0 bases clipped from V and 8 bases from J, the junction kept 11 bases outside the gene matches. CDR3 length: 17 amino acids. CDR3 sequence: CASSLAEGTGLKEKLFF. CDR3 nucleotides: TGCGCCAGCAGCTTGGCCGAGGGGACAGGGTTAAAAGAAAAACTGTTTTTT.

This chain joins TRBV18 and TRBJ1-2, with 11 bases matching TRBD1. J gave up 4 bases and V 6 bases, and 13 bases lay outside the gene matches. Germline-derived CDR1 and CDR2 are KGHSH and LQKENI. CDR3 length: 17 amino acids. CDR3 sequence (DNA): TGTGCCAGCTCCCAAAGAACCGGGACAGGGGGTGTCTATGGCTACACCTTC. It encodes CASSQRTGTGGVYGYTF.

This clone came up once. The chain has TRBV7-8 and TRBJ2-3; 8 bases map to TRBD2. The CDR3 is made up of 15 amino acids. With 8 bases clipped from V and 4 bases from J, the junction kept 11 bases outside the gene matches. The germline V gene encodes CDR1 SGHVS and CDR2 FQNEAQ. The CDR3 DNA sequence: TGTGCCAGCGCACAAGGCGGGAGGACGGCAGATACGCAGTATTTT. Encoded protein: CASAQGGRTADTQYF.

CDR3 in amino acids: CASSIRQGTYEQYF. CDR3 nucleotides: TGTGCCAGCAGCATTAGACAGGGCACCTACGAGCAGTACTTC. The chain couples TRBV5-4 to TRBJ2-7; the match to TRBD1 covers 7 bases. Germline assignment: CDR1 SGHNT and CDR2 YYREEE (reference sequence). J was trimmed by 2 bases and V by 4 bases; bases with no gene match: 6. The CDR3 has 14 residues.

The chain uses TRBV10-3 and TRBJ2-1; 15 nucleotides line up with TRBD2. The CDR3 spans 13 residues. Germline-derived CDR1 and CDR2 are ENHRY and SYGVKD. The trim removed 4 bases at V and 14 bases at J, leaving 3 bases unmatched. CDR3: CAISGTSGRVEFF. The DNA for the CDR3 is TGTGCCATCAGTGGGACTAGCGGGAGGGTAGAGTTCTTC.

The genes are TRBV19 and TRBJ2-1; TRBD2 matches at 8 bases. The CDR3 is made up of 17 amino acids. The V and J ends lost 5 bases and 6 bases, in that order; junction bases with no gene match: 15. Per the germline V gene, CDR1 is LNHDA and CDR2 is SQIVND (reference sequence). As DNA, the CDR3 is TGTGCCAGTAGTCCCGTCCTCAGGCGGGCGGGGGGCAATGAGCAGTTCTTC. It translates to CASSPVLRRAGGNEQFF.

The V call is TRBV5-4, the J call TRBJ2-3; 11 bases fit TRBD2. This CDR3 contains 13 residues. In germline, CDR1 is SGHNT, CDR2 YYREEE (reference sequence). Trimming at V came to 5 bases and at J to 6 bases, leaving 2 bases not matched to a gene. The CDR3 region has the DNA TGTGCCAGCAGTAGCGGGGGGGCTGATACGCAGTATTTT. Translation gives CASSSGGADTQYF.

The chain has TRBV5-1 and TRBJ1-1, with 7 positions matching TRBD1. Unmatched junction bases numbered 6, after V lost 1 base and J lost 6 bases. Germline CDR1 reads SGHRS; CDR2 reads YFSETQ. CDR3 length: 14 residues. The CDR3 nucleotides are TGCGCCAGCAGCTTGAAGGGGGCAGGGTCTGAAGCTTTCTTT. Translation: CASSLKGAGSEAFF.

V and J are TRBV2 and TRBJ2-1, with D possibly matching TRBD2 (5 bases). The CDR3 is made up of 13 amino acids. Trimming cost V 2 bases and J 6 bases, with 8 bases left between them. Germline V CDR1 and CDR2: SNHLY, FYNNEI. This chain's CDR3 is CASSELTSNEQFF. CDR3 DNA: TGTGCCAGCAGTGAATTAACTAGCAATGAGCAGTTCTTC.

The CDR3 DNA sequence: TGTGCCAGCAGCTTAGTGGGCACTAATGAAAAACTGTTTTTT. Translating gives CASSLVGTNEKLFF. The chain couples TRBV7-9 to TRBJ1-4, with D hard to call. With 1 base removed from V and 2 bases from J, the gap between germline ends came to 5 bases. The CDR3 runs to 14 residues. CDR1 is SEHNR, CDR2 FQNEAQ, per germline (reference sequence). The full variable domain, in which reference TRBV7-9 and TRBJ1-4 provide the parts outside the CDR3, is DTGVSQNPRHKITKRGQNVTFRCDPISEHNRLYWYRQTLGQGPEFLTYFQNEAQLEKSRLLSDRFSAERPKGSFSTLEIQRTEQGDSAMYLCASSLVGTNEKLFFGSGTQLSVL.

J is TRBJ1-2 and V is TRBV5-4, with TRBD1 identical over 8 bases. Germline V CDR1 and CDR2: SGHNT, YYREEE (reference sequence). This CDR3 is 14 amino acids long. Trimming at V came to 4 bases and at J to 5 bases, leaving 7 bases not matched to a gene. The CDR3 region has the DNA TGTGCCAGCAGCGTGGGACAGGCGTTATATGGCTACACCTTC. Translation: CASSVGQALYGYTF. Using reference TRBV5-4 and TRBJ1-2 for the parts outside the CDR3, the full variable domain is ETGVTQSPTHLIKTRGQQVTLRCSSQSGHNTVSWYQQALGQGPQFIFQYYREEENGRGNFPPRFSGLQFPNYSSELNVNALELDDSALYLCASSVGQALYGYTFGSGTRLTVV.

The V gene is TRBV28, the J gene TRBJ2-7, with D perhaps TRBD2 (5 bases). V shed 7 bases and J shed 4 bases, with 17 bases lying between them. The germline CDR1 and CDR2 sequences are MDHEN and SYDVKM. The CDR3 loop spans 14 amino acids. CDR3 in DNA: TGTGCCAGCACCGTCGGGGTTGCCATGTACGAGCAGTACTTC. Its protein product is CASTVGVAMYEQYF. Combining the CDR3 with reference TRBV28 and TRBJ2-7 gives the whole variable domain DVKVTQSSRYLVKRTGEKVFLECVQDMDHENMFWYRQDPGLGLRLIYFSYDVKMKEKGDIPEGYSVSREKKERFSLILESASTNQTSMYLCASTVGVAMYEQYFGPGTRLTVT.

CDR3 loop: CASNPHGQAGGTEAFF. For the CDR3, the DNA is TGTGCCAGCAACCCCCACGGCCAGGCCGGGGGCACTGAAGCTTTCTTT. This chain links TRBV7-2 with TRBJ1-1, with a possible D match to TRBD1 (5 bases). This CDR3 spans 16 amino acids. Germline-derived CDR1 and CDR2 are SGHTA and FQGNSA. V lost 7 bases and J 4 bases, leaving 22 bases between the germline ends.